The rows below give T cell receptor beta chains drawn from one sample of a study of response to subunit inactivated influenza vaccine. TCRdb reanalysed the RT-PCR reads using MiXCR and keeps one entry per CDR3 protein. In the table there are about 570,000 distinct CDR3 sequences, approximately 10% of which are singletons. This same sample was also part of a study on T cells expressing NK-cell markers.

Sample: PBMCs from blood, taken on the day of vaccination. Every receptor here comes from a man in his fifties or sixties who received an inactivated influenza vaccine. Both conserved end residues are part of each CDR3. D genes are given only for firm matches. Size tells how often a clone was seen (once, few, many) or the class of an expanded clone, and some rows leave it out.

>few|NA|TRBV12-3/TRBV12-4|TRBJ2-1
TGTGCCAGCAGTTTACGGGACGCTTACAATGAGCAGTTCTTC
CASSLRDAYNEQFF
>few|NA|TRBV10-3|TRBJ2-2
TGTGCCATCAGTGAGACAGATTTAACGAACACCGGGGAGCTGTTTTTT
CAISETDLTNTGELFF
>NA|NA|TRBV28|TRBJ2-3
TGTGCCGCCCACTCATCGGGTAGCACAGATACGCAGTATTTT
CAAHSSGSTDTQYF
>NA|NA|TRBV18|TRBJ2-5
TGTGCCAGCTCACCACTAAGACAACAAGAGACCCAGTACTTC
CASSPLRQQETQYF
>few|NA|TRBV11-2|TRBJ1-5
TGTGCCAGCAGCTTAAACCGGGGTCAGCCCCAGCATTTT
CASSLNRGQPQHF
>NA|TRBD2|TRBV9|TRBJ2-1
TGTGCCAGCAGCGTAGGGCTAGCGGGAGGGGAGCAGTTCTTC
CASSVGLAGGEQFF
>many|NA|TRBV4-2|TRBJ2-2
TGTGCCAGCAGCGCGCAAGGCACCGGGGAGCTGTTTTTT
CASSAQGTGELFF
>NA|NA|TRBV5-4|TRBJ2-3
TGTGCCAGCAGCTCAGCGCCCCACGAAACCGCGCAGTATTTT
CASSSAPHETAQYF
>once|TRBD2|TRBV5-1|TRBJ2-1
TGCGCCAGCAGCTTTGGTCTAGCGGGGACGGATGAGCAGTTCTTC
CASSFGLAGTDEQFF
>few|NA|TRBV5-1|TRBJ1-1
TGCGCCAGCATCAACGTTGGGGTGAACACTGAAGCTTTCTTT
CASINVGVNTEAFF
>NA|NA|TRBV20-1|TRBJ1-6
TGCAGTGCCACGGGAACAGGGAGAAATTCACCCCTCCACTTT
CSATGTGRNSPLHF
>few|NA|TRBV24-1|TRBJ2-3
TGTGCCACCAGTGATGGAGGCACAGATACGCAGTATTTT
CATSDGGTDTQYF
>NA|NA|TRBV4-3|TRBJ2-2
TGCGCCAGCAGCCATCCTCCGGGACAATACACCGGGGAGCTGTTTTTT
CASSHPPGQYTGELFF
>NA|TRBD2|TRBV6-2/TRBV6-3|TRBJ2-1
TGTGCCAGCACCCAATGGGGACTAGCGGGATTTGAGCAGTTCTTC
CASTQWGLAGFEQFF
>NA|NA|TRBV6-5|TRBJ2-2
TGTGCCAGCAGTTACTCGGTCCGGACCGGGGAGCTGTTTTTT
CASSYSVRTGELFF
>few|TRBD2|TRBV18|TRBJ2-7
TGTGCCAGCTCTCCCGGGACTAGTTTCTACGAGCAGTACTTC
CASSPGTSFYEQYF
>NA|TRBD1|TRBV6-1|TRBJ2-7
TGTGCCAGCAGTGAAGCTTGGACAGGTGTATTCGAGCAGTACTTC
CASSEAWTGVFEQYF
>many|TRBD1|TRBV6-1|TRBJ2-1
TGTGCCAGCAGTAAGTCAGGGGGCGCGTCCTACAATGAGCAGTTCTTC
CASSKSGGASYNEQFF
>NA|TRBD1|TRBV6-2/TRBV6-3|TRBJ2-7
TGTGCCAGCAGTTACGATTCGGGACAGGTCTTCTACGAGCAGTACTTC
CASSYDSGQVFYEQYF
>NA|NA|TRBV7-3|TRBJ2-1
TGTGCCAGCAGCTTTTTGGTTGGGGGGAACAATGAGCAGTTCTTC
CASSFLVGGNNEQFF
>many|NA|TRBV12-3/TRBV12-4|TRBJ2-3
TGCGCCAGCAGCTTGCGGGGCACAGATACGCAGTATTTT
CASSLRGTDTQYF
>NA|NA|TRBV7-2|TRBJ2-3
TGTGCCAGCAGCCCCTCACTAGGAGTTTTT
CASSPSLGVF
>NA|NA|TRBV6-1|TRBJ2-2
TGTGCCACGGCCCCAGGGGCGAACACCGGGGAGCTGTTTTTT
CATAPGANTGELFF
>many|TRBD1|TRBV25-1|TRBJ2-3
TGTGCCAGCAGGACAGGGGGCACCAGCAAGAGTAATACGCAGTATTTT
CASRTGGTSKSNTQYF
>few|NA|TRBV14|TRBJ2-3
TGTGCCAGCAGCCAATTACTAGATTCGGCGGACCATGATCCTAGCACAGATACGCAGTATTTT
CASSQLLDSADHDPSTDTQYF
>NA|NA|TRBV19|TRBJ1-2
TGTGCCAGTGTCTCGTTCGGGTCTAACTATGGCTACACCTTC
CASVSFGSNYGYTF
>NA|NA|TRBV3-1|TRBJ2-7
TGTGCCAGCAGCCAAGATAGGGCAGGGGGGTTAAGCTCCTACGAGCAGTACTTC
CASSQDRAGGLSSYEQYF
>many|NA|TRBV7-9|TRBJ2-2
TGTGCCAGCAGCTTATCTGTCGGGGAGCTGTTTTTT
CASSLSVGELFF
>many|NA|TRBV5-1|TRBJ1-1
TGCGCCAGCAGCTTGGCCCGGAACACTGAAGCTTTCTTT
CASSLARNTEAFF
>NA|TRBD2|TRBV5-1|TRBJ2-2
TGCGCCAGCAGCCCGGCGGGGGGGCGATACACCGGGGAGCTGTTTTTT
CASSPAGGRYTGELFF
>NA|TRBD2|TRBV2|TRBJ2-1
TGTGCCAACCTCGGGACTAGCGGCATCGAGCAGTTCTTC
CANLGTSGIEQFF
>few|NA|TRBV4-3|TRBJ2-2
TGCGCCAGCAGCCAAGGGGGACTCACCGGGGAGCTGTTTTTT
CASSQGGLTGELFF
>NA|TRBD2|TRBV11-2|TRBJ2-5
TGTGCCAGCAGCTCCGGCGGGAGAGTCGCGGAGACCCAGTACTTC
CASSSGGRVAETQYF
>many|NA|TRBV7-2|TRBJ1-5
TGTGCCAGCAGCTTAGCAGGGGGTCCCCAGCCCCAGCATTTT
CASSLAGGPQPQHF
>NA|TRBD1|TRBV7-8|TRBJ2-3
TGTGCCAGCAGCCAAGACAGGGGTGACCGAGATACGCAGTATTTT
CASSQDRGDRDTQYF
>few|TRBD2|TRBV6-2/TRBV6-3|TRBJ2-7
TGTGCCAGCAGACCCCGAGGGACTAGCGGAACCTACGAGCAGTACTTC
CASRPRGTSGTYEQYF
>few|NA|TRBV5-1|TRBJ2-1
TGCGCCAGCAGCTTGGCCTCACCCCAGTACAATGAGCAGTTCTTC
CASSLASPQYNEQFF
>NA|NA|TRBV12-3/TRBV12-4|TRBJ1-5
TGTGCCAGCAGTTTGTCCGGGCCACCCTCGAGCAATCAGCCCCAGCATTTT
CASSLSGPPSSNQPQHF
>many|TRBD2|TRBV6-1|TRBJ2-1
TGTGCCAGCAGTCTGAGCGGGAGGACCAACAATGAGCAGTTCTTC
CASSLSGRTNNEQFF
>few|TRBD2|TRBV5-1|TRBJ2-5
TGCGCCAGCAGACCAACCGGACTAGCGGGGGCGATACTCCAAGAGACCCAGTACTTC
CASRPTGLAGAILQETQYF
>NA|NA|TRBV12-3/TRBV12-4|TRBJ2-1
TGTGCCAGCAGTCTACAGGGATTGACCTACAATGAGCAGTTCTTC
CASSLQGLTYNEQFF
>NA|TRBD1|TRBV10-3|TRBJ2-4
TGTGCCATCAGTGAGGACAGGGCTAAAAACATTCAGTACTTC
CAISEDRAKNIQYF
>few|TRBD1|TRBV10-3|TRBJ2-7
TGTGCCATCAAGGTGGGCCACCCAGGACAGGTTGTGGGCGAGCAGTACTTC
CAIKVGHPGQVVGEQYF
>NA|NA|TRBV6-2/TRBV6-3|TRBJ1-2
TGTGCCAGCAGCTCTCGAGGGGGATTTGGAGGCTACACCTTC
CASSSRGGFGGYTF
>NA|NA|TRBV18|TRBJ2-2
TGTGCCAGCTCACCACTTCAGGGGCACACCGGGGAGCTGTTTTTT
CASSPLQGHTGELFF
>few|NA|TRBV6-6|TRBJ1-1
TGTGCCAGCAGTTACGTCAGCACTGAAGCTTTCTTT
CASSYVSTEAFF
>NA|NA|TRBV6-1|TRBJ1-6
TGTGCCAGCAGTGAAGCGCCACCGGGGTCCTATAATTCACCCCTCCACTTT
CASSEAPPGSYNSPLHF
>NA|NA|TRBV11-2|TRBJ2-5
TGTGCCAGCAGCTTCTTTCGGAGGGCACAAGAGACCCAGTACTTC
CASSFFRRAQETQYF
>few|TRBD1|TRBV14|TRBJ1-2
TGTGCCAGCAGCCCGGGACAGAACAACTATGGCTACACCTTC
CASSPGQNNYGYTF
>few|TRBD2|TRBV20-1|TRBJ2-5
TGCAGTGCTAGACCGGGGCGGGAGTTCCAAGAGACCCAGTACTTC
CSARPGREFQETQYF
>many|TRBD1|TRBV5-1|TRBJ1-4
TGCGCCAGCAGCGCGCGGACAGGGAATGAAAAACTGTTTTTT
CASSARTGNEKLFF
>NA|TRBD1|TRBV7-9|TRBJ2-1
TGTGCCAGCAGTTCCGAGGACAGGCTCAATGAGCAGTTCTTC
CASSSEDRLNEQFF
>few|TRBD2|TRBV11-3|TRBJ2-7
TGTGCCAGCAGCCTGGGTAGCGGGGACTCCTACGAGCAGTACTTC
CASSLGSGDSYEQYF
>few|NA|TRBV5-1|TRBJ1-1
TGCGCCAGCAGCTTGGAAGGGTTGGAGGGCACTGAAGCTTTCTTT
CASSLEGLEGTEAFF
>few|TRBD2|TRBV10-3|TRBJ2-3
TGTGCCATCAAGCCGACTAGCGGGAGGTTTGGTGGCACAGATACGCAGTATTTT
CAIKPTSGRFGGTDTQYF